Each of the 31 T cell receptor beta chains below was sequenced from the same sample in a study of blood T cell repertoires in COVID-19. Assay used: immunoSEQ multiplex PCR; TCRdb lists only in-frame clones, some missing. The table has fewer than 75,000 clones, roughly 84% seen once. The specimen sequenced was peripheral blood. The origin of the receptors is a man between 65 and 85 years old with acute or convalescent COVID-19.

The V call is TRBV28, the J call TRBJ1-2, with TRBD1 identical over 10 bases. The V gene's germline CDR1 is MDHEN and CDR2 SYDVKM. The CDR3 covers 14 residues. Losses at the gene ends were 7 bases for V and 8 bases for J; bases not matched to a gene: 10. The CDR3, as DNA: TGTGCCAGCAAAGGTATGGGGACAGGGGCCGGCTACACCTTC. Protein sequence: CASKGMGTGAGYTF.

V and J are TRBV6-5 and TRBJ1-1; D unclear. V shed 7 bases and J shed 1 base, with 13 bases lying between them. The CDR3 runs 14 residues. CDR1 and CDR2 (germline): MNHEY, SVGAGI. The CDR3 bases are TGTGCCAGCACCATTATGAGAGAGAACACTGAAGCTTTCTTT. Residues: CASTIMRENTEAFF.

The rearrangement uses TRBV18 and TRBJ2-1; 7 positions agree with TRBD1. The CDR3 extends over 17 amino acids. Trimming at V came to 4 bases and at J to 3 bases, leaving 12 bases not matched to a gene. Germline V gene sequence: CDR1 KGHSH, CDR2 LQKENI. Here the CDR3 reads CASSLRPVGQFYNEQFF. CDR3 nucleotide sequence: TGTGCCAGCTCACTCCGGCCCGTGGGACAGTTCTACAATGAGCAGTTCTTC.

The chain recombines TRBV19 with TRBJ2-5, with 14 bases aligning to TRBD2. The trim removed 5 bases at V and 5 bases at J, leaving 7 bases unmatched. This CDR3 has 16 residues. Per germline, CDR1 LNHDA and CDR2 SQIVND (reference sequence). CDR3 loop: CASSGGLAGVGETQYF. The DNA for the CDR3 is TGTGCCAGTAGTGGGGGACTAGCGGGGGTCGGGGAGACCCAGTACTTC.

The chain joins TRBV7-2 to TRBJ1-1; 10 bases are shared with TRBD1. Trimming at V came to 4 bases and at J to 0 bases, leaving 5 bases not matched to a gene. Germline lookup yields CDR1 SGHTA and CDR2 FQGNSA. The length of the CDR3 is 16 residues. The CDR3 DNA sequence: TGTGCCAGCAGCTCCTTGGACAGGGGGGTGAACACTGAAGCTTTCTTT. This encodes CASSSLDRGVNTEAFF.

V gene TRBV7-9 combines with J gene TRBJ2-5; TRBD2 might be the D (7 bases). V lost 11 bases to trimming and J lost 5 bases, with 21 bases between them. The CDR3 length is 14 residues. Per germline, CDR1 SEHNR and CDR2 FQNEAQ (reference sequence). CDR3 DNA: TGTGCCTTGGAAGGGGGGGGCACCTCGGAGACCCAGTACTTC. This translates into CALEGGGTSETQYF.

The V call is TRBV6-1, the J call TRBJ2-2; D ambiguous. Trimming took 2 bases from V and 5 from J, leaving 15 bases between them. Germline V gives CDR1 MNHNS, CDR2 SASEGT. This CDR3 is built from 16 residues. This CDR3 is CASSESDRTITGELFF. The CDR3 DNA sequence: TGTGCCAGCAGTGAATCTGACCGTACTATAACCGGGGAGCTGTTTTTT.

The chain has TRBV6-2 or TRBV6-3 and TRBJ1-2; no reliable D call. V shed 6 bases and J shed 6 bases, with 17 bases lying between them. The CDR3 totals 14 residues. Germline CDR1 is MNHEY and CDR2 is SVGEGT. Written as DNA, the CDR3 is TGTGCCAGCAGGCCTACATCCCTTAAGAATGGCTACACCTTC. This codes for CASRPTSLKNGYTF.

J is TRBJ2-1 and V is TRBV30; 9 nucleotides agree with TRBD1. The CDR3 runs 15 residues. CDR1 GTSNPN and CDR2 SVGIG come from the germline V gene (reference sequence). With 4 bases clipped from V and 8 bases from J, the junction kept 12 bases outside the gene matches. CDR3 region: CAWTLQGQGGYEQFF. The CDR3, as DNA: TGTGCCTGGACCCTCCAGGGACAGGGCGGGTATGAGCAGTTCTTC.

As to this clone: Its ends do not fully match the called genes, so a read error is possible. The V call is TRBV29-1, the J call TRBJ1-2; 8 bases line up with TRBD1. The CDR3 length is 12 residues. Germline assignment: CDR1 SQVTM and CDR2 ANQGSEA. The CDR3 spells CSAPTGDYGYTF. The DNA of the CDR3 is TGCAGCGCCCCGACAGGGGACTACGGCTACACCTTC.

The CDR3: CASRLGQGANYEQYF. CDR3 in DNA: TGTGCCAGCAGGCTGGGACAGGGGGCGAATTACGAGCAGTACTTC. The chain uses TRBV7-2 and TRBJ2-7, with 12 bases lining up with TRBD1. With V trimmed by 6 bases and J by 4 bases, 7 bases remained unmatched. The CDR3 is 15 amino acids. Germline CDR1 SGHTA, CDR2 FQGNSA.

V gene TRBV7-3 combines with J gene TRBJ2-5; the match to TRBD1 covers 9 bases. V was pared by 4 bases and J by 4 bases, with 4 bases of the junction left unmatched. The germline V gene has CDR1 SGHTA and CDR2 FQGTGA. This CDR3 has 14 residues. The CDR3 DNA sequence: TGTGCCAGCAGCTCAACAGGGGGCGTAGAGACCCAGTACTTC. Protein: CASSSTGGVETQYF.

The chain carries TRBV2 and TRBJ2-1; TRBD1 matches 9 bases. The CDR3 runs to 18 residues. Germline CDR1 is SNHLY and CDR2 is FYNNEI. V shed 8 bases and J 2 bases; nucleotides not matched to a gene: 16. CDR3 sequence (DNA): TGTGCCAGCGGCCCCGGGACAGGGTCACGTCAGGCCTACAATGAGCAGTTCTTC. Translation: CASGPGTGSRQAYNEQFF.

In its sample, this clone was seen a few times. The genes are TRBV7-6 and TRBJ2-1, with TRBD2 identical over 9 bases. This CDR3 comprises 16 residues. CDR1 SGHVS and CDR2 FNYEAQ come from the germline V gene. Unmatched junction bases numbered 6, after V lost 2 bases and J lost 4 bases. The DNA of the CDR3 is TGTGCCAGCAGCTTACGAGGCGGGGGGGCTTACAATGAGCAGTTCTTC. Its translation is CASSLRGGGAYNEQFF.

This clone has just one count. The rearrangement uses TRBV5-6 and TRBJ2-5; 11 nucleotides match TRBD2. Unmatched junction bases numbered 12, after V lost 4 bases and J lost 4 bases. This CDR3 has 17 residues. Germline values: CDR1 SGHDT, CDR2 YYEEEE. The CDR3 DNA reads as TGTGCCAGCAGCCGCCAGCCCGGACTAGCGGGCACAGAGACCCAGTACTTC. Translated: CASSRQPGLAGTETQYF.

This chain links TRBV5-1 with TRBJ1-6; 10 nucleotides match TRBD1. CDR3 length: 17 residues. V trimming: 5 bases; J trimming: 5 bases; junction bases outside the gene matches: 10. Germline lookup yields CDR1 SGHRS and CDR2 YFSETQ. The CDR3 DNA reads as TGCGCCAGCAGTCTGCGGCGGGACAGGGGTAATAATTCACCCCTCCACTTT. This gives the protein CASSLRRDRGNNSPLHF. Variable domain in full (rest from reference TRBV5-1 and TRBJ1-6): KAGVTQTPRYLIKTRGQQVTLSCSPISGHRSVSWYQQTPGQGLQFLFEYFSETQRNKGNFPGRFSGRQFSNSRSEMNVSTLELGDSALYLCASSLRRDRGNNSPLHFGNGTRLTVT.

V and J are TRBV10-3 and TRBJ2-3, with a possible D match to TRBD1 (6 bases). The CDR3 covers 19 residues. The V gene lost 0 bases and the J gene lost 1 base, with 20 bases spanning the gap. The V gene's germline CDR1 is ENHRY and CDR2 SYGVKD. The chain's CDR3 is CAISESNSGRGKGTDTQYF. The CDR3 DNA follows: TGTGCCATCAGTGAGTCTAACTCCGGCAGGGGTAAAGGCACAGATACGCAGTATTTT.

The chain couples TRBV4-3 to TRBJ1-2; D not certain. V lost 0 bases to trimming and J lost 8 bases, with 22 bases between them. Looked up from germline, CDR1 is LGHNA and CDR2 is YSLEER. CDR3 size: 17 residues. CDR3 loop: CASSQDRFGRTERGYTF. The DNA for the CDR3 is TGCGCCAGCAGCCAAGATCGGTTTGGGCGGACTGAAAGGGGCTACACCTTC.

The J gene is TRBJ1-1, the V gene TRBV28, with unresolved D. The CDR3 has 13 amino acids. The V gene lost 6 bases and the J gene lost 8 bases, with 16 bases spanning the gap. Germline V gene data show CDR1 as MDHEN and CDR2 as SYDVKM. The CDR3 coding sequence is TGTGCCAGCAGACACCCCGGGAGCAGGGAAGCTTTCTTT. Translation: CASRHPGSREAFF.

This clone was observed a few times. The rearrangement joins TRBV5-4 to TRBJ1-2, with 8 bases fitting TRBD1. Losses at the gene ends were 10 bases for V and 4 bases for J; bases not matched to a gene: 15. The CDR3 contains 15 residues. CDR1 is SGHNT and CDR2 is YYREEE in the germline V gene (reference sequence). CDR3 sequence: CAFTRTGLLLYGYTF. In nucleotides, the CDR3 is TGTGCCTTTACCCGGACAGGGCTCCTTCTCTATGGCTACACCTTC.

The V and J genes are TRBV6-1 and TRBJ2-6; perhaps TRBD1 as D (5 bases). The germline V gene has CDR1 MNHNS and CDR2 SASEGT. The CDR3 contains 17 residues. V was pared by 1 base and J by 2 bases, with 12 bases between. CDR3 nucleotide sequence: TGTGCCAGCAGTGAAGGCTTCGGCAGGGCTGGGGCCAACGTCCTGACTTTC. This codes for CASSEGFGRAGANVLTF.

The V and J genes are TRBV4-1 and TRBJ1-5; D possibly corresponds to TRBD1 (5 bases). This CDR3 contains 15 residues. Germline V gene lookup returns CDR1 MGHRA and CDR2 YSYEKL. Trimming pared 2 bases from V and 7 bases from J, leaving 15 bases between. CDR3 nucleotide sequence: TGCGCCAGCAGCCAACCTAAGGAGGGACGGCAGCCCCAGCATTTT. This translates into CASSQPKEGRQPQHF.

This clone was recorded a few times. The chain has TRBV19 and TRBJ1-6, with D hard to call. This CDR3 spans 16 amino acids. The V and J ends lost 1 base and 7 bases respectively, with 14 bases between them. Germline CDR1 LNHDA, CDR2 SQIVND (reference sequence). CDR3 protein: CASSIAWTLQNSPLHF. The CDR3, as DNA: TGTGCCAGTAGTATAGCCTGGACTCTTCAAAATTCACCCCTCCACTTT.

CDR3 amino acids: CASKNRGRGGYTF. The CDR3 region has the DNA TGTGCCAGCAAGAACAGGGGGCGCGGTGGCTACACCTTC. J is TRBJ1-2 and V is TRBV2; 9 bases are shared with TRBD1. CDR1 SNHLY and CDR2 FYNNEI come from the germline V gene. The CDR3 runs to 13 residues. V shed 7 bases and J 7 bases; nucleotides not matched to a gene: 7.

This clone was recorded once. The chain couples TRBV5-1 to TRBJ2-1, with 9 bases fitting TRBD2. V was pared by 4 bases and J by 2 bases, with 4 bases of the junction left unmatched. There are 15 residues in the CDR3. Germline V gene sequence: CDR1 SGHRS, CDR2 YFSETQ. CDR3 DNA sequence: TGCGCCAGCAGCCCAAGCGGGGGGCCCTACAATGAGCAGTTCTTC. Translation: CASSPSGGPYNEQFF.

The CDR3 is CASSPGARGYTF. The CDR3 DNA reads as TGTGCCAGCAGTCCGGGAGCTAGAGGCTACACCTTC. The chain has TRBV2 and TRBJ1-2; no clear D. Trimming left V 5 bases short and J 8 bases short, with 12 bases between. Germline CDR1 and CDR2: SNHLY and FYNNEI. The CDR3 contains 12 residues.

Regarding this clone: Sequence at one end of the junction differs from germline and may be a read error. Other nucleotide sequences from this sample produce the same CDR3. The chain's CDR3 is CASRHSGGAFPDTQYF. CDR3 DNA sequence: TGTGCTAGCAGACACAGCGGGGGGGCTTTCCCAGATACGCAGTATTTT. The rearrangement joins TRBV6-6 to TRBJ2-3; 10 bases map to TRBD2. The germline V gene encodes CDR1 MNHNY and CDR2 SVGAGI (reference sequence). This CDR3 has 16 residues.

Only one count was recorded for this clone. The chain employs TRBV5-1 and TRBJ1-4; TRBD1 matches 7 bases. CDR1 and CDR2 (germline): SGHRS, YFSETQ. This CDR3 has 16 amino acids. Trimming cost V 0 bases and J 7 bases; bases outside gene matches: 9. For the CDR3, the DNA is TGCGCCAGCAGCTTGGCCAGTGGGACAGCAAGTGAAAAACTGTTTTTT. Its translation: CASSLASGTASEKLFF.

J is TRBJ2-2 and V is TRBV5-4, with 7 bases identical to TRBD1. From germline, CDR1 is SGHNT and CDR2 YYREEE (reference sequence). J gave up 5 bases and V 6 bases, and 7 bases lay outside the gene matches. This CDR3 is 14 amino acids long. CDR3: CASNSGGKTGELFF. CDR3 DNA: TGTGCCAGCAACTCAGGGGGAAAGACCGGGGAGCTGTTTTTT. The full variable domain, in which reference TRBV5-4 and TRBJ2-2 provide the parts outside the CDR3, is ETGVTQSPTHLIKTRGQQVTLRCSSQSGHNTVSWYQQALGQGPQFIFQYYREEENGRGNFPPRFSGLQFPNYSSELNVNALELDDSALYLCASNSGGKTGELFFGEGSRLTVL.

This clone was detected a few times. The chain has TRBV6-5 and TRBJ1-1; possible D gene TRBD1, 5 bases. Trimming cost V 2 bases and J 2 bases, with 15 bases left between them. The CDR3 has 16 amino acids. Germline loops: CDR1 MNHEY, CDR2 SVGAGI. The CDR3 reads CASSYGSSGLNTEAFF. DNA of the CDR3: TGTGCCAGCAGTTACGGGAGTTCGGGACTTAACACTGAAGCTTTCTTT.

The V gene is TRBV2, the J gene TRBJ2-2; 10 positions agree with TRBD1. Looked up from germline, CDR1 is SNHLY and CDR2 is FYNNEI. The CDR3 loop spans 15 amino acids. Trimming took 6 bases from V and 2 from J; bases not matched to a gene: 3. The CDR3 DNA follows: TGTGCCAGCAGAGGACAGGGGGTAAACACCGGGGAGCTGTTTTTT. Protein: CASRGQGVNTGELFF.